One sample yielded the 17 T cell receptor beta chains listed below, sequenced in a study of control samples from healthy donors and cancer patients (dated by TCRdb to about 2020). Library prep was done by the immunoSEQ multiplex PCR assay. Entries here come from immuneACCESS through TCRdb and include only in-frame sequences with V and J called. Some clones fail to appear in such tables; in the studies checked, an unresolved V gene covers under half of the shortfall, and the cause of the remainder is unknown. The sample table contains roughly 120,000 clones; only one count was recorded for roughly 92% of them. In total, the top ten clones hold about 2.6% of the sample. Material: blood. These receptors came from a man aged 30-40 years in good health.

The chain combines TRBV11-2 with TRBJ1-4; no clear D gene. The CDR3 runs to 15 residues. Trimming left V 2 bases short and J 5 bases short, with 12 bases between. Germline V gene lookup returns CDR1 SGHAT and CDR2 FQNNGV. In DNA, the CDR3 is TGTGCCAGCAGCTTATATTGGGAAAGGAATGAAAAACTGTTTTTT. It codes for CASSLYWERNEKLFF.

The chain recombines TRBV7-9 with TRBJ1-1; weak D call: TRBD1 (5 bases). This CDR3 is 13 amino acids long. Trimming removed 2 bases from V and 6 bases from J, with 10 bases in between. Germline-derived CDR1 and CDR2 are SEHNR and FQNEAQ (reference sequence). CDR3 nucleotide sequence: TGTGCCAGCAGCTTATTAGGGGAATCTGAAGCTTTCTTT. This translates into CASSLLGESEAFF.

V and J are TRBV19 and TRBJ2-2, with D tentatively TRBD1 (5 bases). The V gene lost 7 bases and the J gene lost 4 bases, with 13 bases spanning the gap. The CDR3 has 14 residues. Per germline, CDR1 LNHDA and CDR2 SQIVND (reference sequence). The CDR3 DNA follows: TGTGCCAGTAAGACAGACAACCCCACCGGGGAGCTGTTTTTT. This gives the protein CASKTDNPTGELFF.

The chain joins TRBV6-5 to TRBJ1-2, with D possibly TRBD1 on 6 matching bases. This CDR3 spans 13 amino acids. Germline CDR1 and CDR2: MNHEY and SVGAGI. The V end lost 8 bases, the J end lost 2 bases, and 12 bases lay between the germline ends. In DNA, the CDR3 is TGTGCCAGCGGAGTTAGGGGGAACTATGGCTACACCTTC. It codes for CASGVRGNYGYTF.

The chain combines TRBV7-2 with TRBJ1-3; TRBD1 is a possible D gene (5 bases). The CDR3 length is 16 residues. Germline values: CDR1 SGHTA, CDR2 FQGNSA. Trimming took off 3 bases at V and 2 bases at J, with 14 bases between the two ends. CDR3 sequence (DNA): TGTGCCAGCAGCTTTCCGGGGGGGGAACCTGGAAACACCATATATTTT. Protein: CASSFPGGEPGNTIYF. Full variable domain (rest looked up from reference TRBV7-2 and TRBJ1-3): GAGVSQSPSNKVTEKGKDVELRCDPISGHTALYWYRQSLGQGLEFLIYFQGNSAPDKSGLPSDRFSAERTGGSVSTLTIQRTQQEDSAVYLCASSFPGGEPGNTIYFGEGSWLTVV.

The chain links TRBV18 to TRBJ1-2, with 11 positions matching TRBD1. Germline V gives CDR1 KGHSH, CDR2 LQKENI. The CDR3 runs 17 residues. The CDR3 DNA is TGTGCTCCCCTCGCCCAAAGCCGGGACAGGGGGACCTGGGGCTACACCTTC. Translating it yields CAPLAQSRDRGTWGYTF.

The V call is TRBV19, the J call TRBJ2-1; 8 nucleotides line up with TRBD2. The junction had 11 bases not matched to a gene; V was cut back by 3 bases and J by 10 bases. In germline, CDR1 is LNHDA, CDR2 SQIVND (reference sequence). This CDR3 spans 15 amino acids. CDR3 protein: CASSILAGPGGEQFF. The CDR3 nucleotides read TGTGCCAGTAGTATCCTAGCGGGCCCCGGCGGGGAGCAGTTCTTC.

The rearrangement links TRBV19 to TRBJ1-2; 7 bases agree with TRBD1. V lost 9 bases and J lost 6; bases outside the gene matches: 10. The CDR3 loop spans 13 amino acids. CDR1 is LNHDA and CDR2 is SQIVND in the germline V gene (reference sequence). Written as DNA, the CDR3 is TGTGCCAGCCGCCCAGGGGGTACGAATGGCTACACCTTC. This sequence encodes CASRPGGTNGYTF.

This clone has just a few counts. This sequence joins TRBV27 and TRBJ2-1; 14 bases align to TRBD2. Unmatched junction bases numbered 3, after V lost 4 bases and J lost 7 bases. The CDR3 length is 15 residues. CDR1 is MNHEY and CDR2 is SMNVEV in the germline V gene (reference sequence). CDR3 amino acids: CASSSGTSGRNEQFF. CDR3 DNA: TGTGCCAGCAGTTCCGGGACTAGCGGGAGAAATGAGCAGTTCTTC.

This chain joins TRBV9 and TRBJ2-5, with 8 bases fitting TRBD2. Trimming took 4 bases from V and 5 from J; bases not matched to a gene: 13. The CDR3 contains 16 residues. Germline V gene data show CDR1 as SGDLS and CDR2 as YYNGEE. The CDR3 here is CASSPPAGGLGETQYF. The CDR3 DNA follows: TGTGCCAGCAGCCCCCCGGCGGGGGGCCTGGGGGAGACCCAGTACTTC.

The chain uses TRBV7-6 and TRBJ2-7; tentatively, D is TRBD2 (5 bases). Deletions cut 1 base from V and 0 bases from J, with 13 bases between. The germline gives CDR1 SGHVS, CDR2 FNYEAQ. The length of the CDR3 is 16 residues. The CDR3 DNA is TGTGCCAGCAGCTTAGAGGCTGGGGAGAGCTCCTACGAGCAGTACTTC. Its translation: CASSLEAGESSYEQYF.

The V call is TRBV5-6, the J call TRBJ2-7; D possibly corresponds to TRBD2 (7 bases). The CDR3 spans 14 residues. Between the trimmed V and J ends, which lost 4 bases and 6 bases, there was a span of 17 bases. CDR1 is SGHDT and CDR2 is YYEEEE in the germline V gene. The CDR3 bases are TGTGCCAGCAGCCCCGCCCATGGGGGGGCCGAGCAGTACTTC. It translates to CASSPAHGGAEQYF.

The chain is built from TRBV11-2 and TRBJ2-7; 10 bases map to TRBD1. This CDR3 comprises 15 residues. In germline, CDR1 is SGHAT, CDR2 FQNNGV. Trimming at V came to 1 base and at J to 2 bases, leaving 2 bases not matched to a gene. The CDR3 DNA sequence: TGTGCCAGCAGCTTAGTTGGGACAGGGGCCTACGAGCAGTACTTC. Translation gives CASSLVGTGAYEQYF. The variable domain in full, with the rest retrieved from reference TRBV11-2 and TRBJ2-7, is EAGVAQSPRYKIIEKRQSVAFWCNPISGHATLYWYQQILGQGPKLLIQFQNNGVVDDSQLPKDRFSAERLKGVDSTLKIQPAKLEDSAVYLCASSLVGTGAYEQYFGPGTRLTVT.

The CDR3 DNA follows: TGCGCCAGCAGCCAAGAAGACGGGCTAGGTGGGGCCGGGGAGCTGTTTTTT. Amino acid sequence: CASSQEDGLGGAGELFF. The chain is built from TRBV4-1 and TRBJ2-2; D is undetermined. With 0 bases removed from V and 6 bases from J, the gap between germline ends came to 17 bases. Germline V lookup: CDR1 MGHRA, CDR2 YSYEKL. The CDR3 has 17 residues.

This chain connects TRBV27 to TRBJ2-6; D gene unclear. Per germline, CDR1 MNHEY and CDR2 SMNVEV (reference sequence). The CDR3 loop spans 13 amino acids. Trimming removed 6 bases at V and 0 bases at J, with 3 bases between. This chain's CDR3 is CASRVSGANVLTF. CDR3 coding DNA: TGTGCCAGCAGGGTCTCTGGGGCCAACGTCCTGACTTTC.

This chain joins TRBV21-1 and TRBJ1-2; TRBD1, as called in the table, went unchecked against the DNA. TRBV21-1 corresponds to a pseudogene. CDR3 length: 16 amino acids. The CDR3 is CASSRARDRVRCGYTF. DNA of the CDR3: TGTGCCAGCAGCAGGGCCCGGGACAGGGTGAGGTGTGGCTACACCTTC.

The chain combines TRBV27 with TRBJ1-6; D unclear. The CDR3 length is 17 residues. Germline V lookup: CDR1 MNHEY, CDR2 SMNVEV (reference sequence). Trimming took off 2 bases at V and 10 bases at J, with 21 bases between the two ends. Here the CDR3 DNA reads TGTGCCAGCAGTTTACTGAACCCAATCAATATCGACTCACCCCTCCACTTT. It translates to CASSLLNPINIDSPLHF.